The clone carrying this T cell receptor beta chain was observed a handful of times. This entry comes from a study of post-analysis software for immune sequencing data. Study background: Disease trajectories encompassed relapsing-remitting, secondary progressive and progressive-relapsing multiple sclerosis.

Unique molecular identifiers featured in each of the TCR beta cDNA libraries. About 460,000 cDNA molecules were obtained from approximately 0.91 to 9.4 million T cells. One entry per CDR3 protein, called by TCRdb with MiXCR from the PCR reads. This table has about 820,000 distinct CDR3 sequences, roughly 50% appearing once. This sequence was found in a girl aged 5-17 years with multiple sclerosis. Sequenced input: blood.

In nucleotides, the CDR3 is TGTGCCACCACGCCAGGGCGTGGGTTGGCTTCACCCCTCCACTTT. Protein sequence: CATTPGRGLASPLHF. This chain joins TRBV25-1 and TRBJ1-6, with D perhaps matching TRBD1 (5 bases). The CDR3 is made up of 15 amino acids. Trimming left V 10 bases short and J 9 bases short, with 22 bases between. In germline, CDR1 is MGHDK, CDR2 SYGVNS. The complete variable domain, with remaining parts taken from reference TRBV25-1 and TRBJ1-6, reads EADIYQTPRYLVIGTGKKITLECSQTMGHDKMYWYQQDPGMELHLIHYSYGVNSTEKGDLSSESTVSRIRTEHFPLTLESARPSHTSQYLCATTPGRGLASPLHFGNGTRLTVT.